The 24 T cell receptor beta chains given below trace back to one sample, sequenced in a study of T-cell memory formation after mild COVID-19. TCRdb reanalysed the 5' RACE reads using MiXCR and keeps one entry per CDR3 protein. The data contain around 80,000 distinct CDR3 sequences, roughly 14% of them singletons. The sequenced sample consisted of PBMCs or a T cell subset sorted from them (not recorded which). The receptors derive from an adult woman who had mild COVID-19 (a few samples of this study predate the infection). Cell type and time point are not known.

This clonotype was counted at least ten times. The V call is TRBV4-3, the J call TRBJ2-7, with TRBD2 identical over 15 bases. This CDR3 is built from 16 residues. V gave up 4 bases and J gave up 6 bases; unmatched junction bases: 7. CDR1 LGHNA and CDR2 YSLEER come from the germline V gene. Written as DNA, the CDR3 is TGCGCCAGCAGCCCAGGACTAGCGGGAGGGCCAGTCGAGCAGTACTTC. This gives the protein CASSPGLAGGPVEQYF.

This clonotype has ten or more counts. The V gene is TRBV7-2, the J gene TRBJ2-1, with D uncertain. Trimming removed 4 bases from V and 5 bases from J, with 9 bases in between. Germline V gives CDR1 SGHTA, CDR2 FQGNSA. This CDR3 is built from 13 residues. For the CDR3, the DNA is TGTGCCAGCAGCTCGGTCCTTAACAATGAGCAGTTCTTC. This sequence encodes CASSSVLNNEQFF.

In its sample, this clonotype was seen once. The CDR3 protein is CASSYSRGVGEQFF. CDR3 bases: TGTGCCAGCAGTTACTCTCGAGGGGTAGGGGAGCAGTTCTTC. The gene calls are TRBV6-5 and TRBJ2-1, with D perhaps being TRBD1 or TRBD2 (5 bases each). Trimming took off 0 bases at V and 10 bases at J, with 13 bases between the two ends. This CDR3 has 14 residues. The germline V gene encodes CDR1 MNHEY and CDR2 SVGAGI.

The chain combines TRBV7-9 with TRBJ2-3, with D tentatively TRBD2 (5 bases). V was pared by 4 bases and J by 1 base, with 9 bases between. Germline V gene data show CDR1 as SEHNR and CDR2 as FQNEAQ (reference sequence). The CDR3 consists of 14 residues. The CDR3 DNA reads as TGTGCCAGCAGCTCCGGGATTCGCACAGATACGCAGTATTTT. This encodes CASSSGIRTDTQYF.

In its sample, this clonotype was seen a few times. The chain employs TRBV6-2 or TRBV6-3 and TRBJ2-1; 12 bases align to TRBD2. The CDR3 covers 14 residues. The germline gives CDR1 MNHEY, CDR2 SVGEGT. V trimming: 8 bases; J trimming: 7 bases; junction bases outside the gene matches: 6. The CDR3 DNA reads TGTGCCAGCGTGTTTGGACTAGCGGGAAATGAGCAGTTCTTC. This gives the protein CASVFGLAGNEQFF.

J is TRBJ2-7 and V is TRBV5-5, with 10 positions matching TRBD1. Losses at the gene ends were 5 bases for V and 0 bases for J; bases not matched to a gene: 5. CDR1 is SGHKS, CDR2 YYEKEE, per germline (reference sequence). The CDR3 is 15 amino acids. CDR3 nucleotide sequence: TGTGCCAGCAGATTCCGGGACAGGGGCTCCTACGAGCAGTACTTC. Amino acid sequence: CASRFRDRGSYEQYF. Looking up the rest from reference TRBV5-5 and TRBJ2-7 gives the full variable domain: DAGVTQSPTHLIKTRGQQVTLRCSPISGHKSVSWYQQVLGQGPQFIFQYYEKEERGRGNFPDRFSARQFPNYSSELNVNALLLGDSALYLCASRFRDRGSYEQYFGPGTRLTVT.

This clonotype came up many times. The V call is TRBV12-3 or TRBV12-4, the J call TRBJ2-3; D is tentatively TRBD1 or TRBD2 (5 bases each). This CDR3 region has 12 residues. The V end lost 5 bases, the J end lost 4 bases, and 7 bases lay between the germline ends. The CDR3 protein is CASSPGPDTQYF. The DNA for the CDR3 is TGTGCCAGCAGTCCGGGACCAGATACGCAGTATTTT.

The genes are TRBV5-6 and TRBJ2-7; maybe TRBD1 (5 bases). V dropped 0 bases and J dropped 2 bases, with 12 bases sitting between them. CDR1 is SGHDT and CDR2 is YYEEEE in the germline V gene. This CDR3 comprises 15 residues. For the CDR3, the DNA is TGTGCCAGCAGCTTGGAGGCAGGGCTGACCTACGAGCAGTACTTC. It yields the protein CASSLEAGLTYEQYF.

The gene calls are TRBV25-1 and TRBJ2-2; perhaps TRBD2 as D (5 bases). Germline CDR1 MGHDK, CDR2 SYGVNS. V gave up 3 bases and J gave up 1 base, with 6 bases separating them. This CDR3 has 14 residues. The DNA of the CDR3 is TGTGCCAGCAGTGAGGCGGGGAACACCGGGGAGCTGTTTTTT. Its translation is CASSEAGNTGELFF.

The table lists this clonotype with a few counts. The chain recombines TRBV6-2 or TRBV6-3 with TRBJ1-1; D is uncertain. Germline CDR1 and CDR2: MNHEY and SVGEGT. Trimming took off 7 bases at V and 5 bases at J, with 23 bases between the two ends. The length of the CDR3 is 16 residues. In DNA, the CDR3 is TGTGCCAGCAAAGAAAAAGAAGTAATCCAAAGGACTGAAGCTTTCTTT. It codes for CASKEKEVIQRTEAFF.

The chain recombines TRBV6-1 with TRBJ2-5, with 12 bases identical to TRBD2. CDR1 and CDR2 from the germline V gene are MNHNS and SASEGT. This CDR3 comprises 16 residues. Trimming removed 3 bases from V and 5 bases from J; junction bases left unmatched: 7. CDR3 in amino acids: CASSDKTSGSFETQYF. The CDR3 DNA reads as TGTGCCAGCAGTGATAAGACTAGCGGGAGTTTTGAGACCCAGTACTTC.

The gene calls are TRBV12-3 or TRBV12-4 and TRBJ2-7, with 10 bases fitting TRBD2. V lost 5 bases and J lost 4; bases outside the gene matches: 11. The CDR3 contains 16 residues. The CDR3 is CASSPIAGGPPYEQYF. The CDR3 nucleotides read TGTGCCAGCAGTCCCATAGCGGGGGGCCCCCCGTACGAGCAGTACTTC.

In its sample, this clonotype was seen a few times. The chain employs TRBV4-1 and TRBJ2-7; D remains unclear. The V and J ends lost 1 base and 4 bases respectively, with 8 bases between them. The length of the CDR3 is 13 residues. Per the germline V gene, CDR1 is MGHRA and CDR2 is YSYEKL. CDR3 protein: CASSQVDGYEQYF. Written as DNA, the CDR3 is TGCGCCAGCAGCCAAGTCGACGGATACGAGCAGTACTTC.

The rearrangement joins TRBV7-9 to TRBJ2-1, with D possibly being TRBD2 (6 bases). Trimming took 5 bases from V and 1 from J, leaving 9 bases between them. Germline assignment: CDR1 SEHNR and CDR2 FQNEAQ (reference sequence). CDR3 size: 14 residues. CDR3 in amino acids: CASSPTRSYNEQFF. The CDR3 bases are TGTGCCAGCAGCCCGACTAGGTCCTACAATGAGCAGTTCTTC.

V usage is TRBV12-3 or TRBV12-4 and J usage is TRBJ2-1, with unresolved D. Trimming shortened V by 0 bases and J by 8 bases, and 8 bases separated the two germline ends. The CDR3 consists of 13 residues. In nucleotides, the CDR3 is TGTGCCAGCAGTTTAGCGGCCGGCGATGAGCAGTTCTTC. Translation gives CASSLAAGDEQFF.

The V gene is TRBV4-1, the J gene TRBJ2-7; 10 nucleotides align to TRBD2. The junction had 20 bases not matched to a gene; V was cut back by 0 bases and J by 6 bases. CDR1 MGHRA and CDR2 YSYEKL come from the germline V gene. CDR3 length equals 20 residues. CDR3 loop: CASSQEFDKREGAGLTEQYF. CDR3 coding DNA: TGCGCCAGCAGCCAAGAATTCGACAAGCGGGAGGGCGCGGGGCTAACCGAGCAGTACTTC.

This chain joins TRBV12-3 or TRBV12-4 and TRBJ2-3, with D unclear. The CDR3 spans 13 residues. V lost 7 bases and J 3 bases, leaving 11 bases between the germline ends. CDR3 loop: CASTSANTDTQYF. The CDR3 bases are TGTGCCAGCACCTCGGCGAATACAGATACGCAGTATTTT.

In its sample, this clonotype was seen a few times. This sequence joins TRBV7-6 and TRBJ2-1, with TRBD2 identical over 11 bases. J gave up 12 bases and V 0 bases, and 13 bases lay outside the gene matches. This CDR3 has 17 residues. Germline CDR1 and CDR2: SGHVS and FNYEAQ. The CDR3 DNA reads TGTGCCAGCAGCTTAGCGGAAGAAGGACTAGCGGGTCCGGGGCAGTTCTTC. Translation: CASSLAEEGLAGPGQFF.

This clonotype was seen more than once but under ten times. The rearrangement uses TRBV7-9 and TRBJ2-7; D tentatively fits TRBD1 or TRBD2 (6 bases each). The germline gives CDR1 SEHNR, CDR2 FQNEAQ (reference sequence). There are 14 residues in the CDR3. V was cut by 5 bases and J by 2 bases, with 13 bases left in between. In DNA, the CDR3 is TGTGCCAGCAGCGCTATGGGGGGCCCCTACGAGCAGTACTTC. Its translation is CASSAMGGPYEQYF.

This chain links TRBV12-3 or TRBV12-4 with TRBJ1-4, with D possibly TRBD1 on 5 matching bases. With 8 bases removed from V and 8 bases from J, the gap between germline ends came to 6 bases. CDR3 length equals 10 residues. The chain's CDR3 is CASWGEKLFF. The CDR3 region has the DNA TGTGCCAGCTGGGGGGAAAAACTGTTTTTT.

The rearrangement joins TRBV12-3 or TRBV12-4 to TRBJ1-5, with unresolved D. The CDR3 length is 13 residues. Trimming took off 11 bases at V and 7 bases at J, with 18 bases between the two ends. The CDR3 protein is CASRYQSGQPQHF. The CDR3, as DNA: TGTGCCTCCAGGTATCAGAGTGGACAGCCCCAGCATTTT.

There are a few counts of this clonotype. The chain couples TRBV4-2 to TRBJ2-1; TRBD1 agrees at 9 bases. Germline CDR1 reads LGHNA; CDR2 reads YNFKEQ. V lost 1 base, J lost 7 bases, and 5 bases stayed unmatched. The CDR3 covers 15 residues. The CDR3 protein is CASSQGRDRVNEQFF. CDR3 DNA sequence: TGTGCCAGCAGCCAAGGCCGGGACAGGGTTAATGAGCAGTTCTTC.

This sequence joins TRBV20-1 and TRBJ2-2, with 9 bases fitting TRBD1. The CDR3 is 15 amino acids. Germline V gives CDR1 DFQATT, CDR2 SNEGSKA (reference sequence). V trimming: 0 bases; J trimming: 1 base; junction bases outside the gene matches: 0. CDR3 residues: CSAREDRGNTGELFF. The CDR3 DNA is TGCAGTGCTAGAGAGGACAGGGGGAACACCGGGGAGCTGTTTTTT.

The rearrangement links TRBV7-8 to TRBJ2-1; 15 bases map to TRBD2. V lost 5 bases, J lost 4 bases, and 0 bases stayed unmatched. From germline, CDR1 is SGHVS and CDR2 FQNEAQ. The CDR3 totals 15 residues. CDR3 region: CASSGTSGGYNEQFF. The DNA for the CDR3 is TGTGCCAGCAGCGGGACTAGCGGGGGGTACAATGAGCAGTTCTTC. The whole variable domain, remainder taken from reference TRBV7-8 and TRBJ2-1, is GAGVSQSPRYKVAKRGQDVALRCDPISGHVSLFWYQQALGQGPEFLTYFQNEAQLDKSGLPSDRFFAERPEGSVSTLKIQRTQQEDSAVYLCASSGTSGGYNEQFFGPGTRLTVL.